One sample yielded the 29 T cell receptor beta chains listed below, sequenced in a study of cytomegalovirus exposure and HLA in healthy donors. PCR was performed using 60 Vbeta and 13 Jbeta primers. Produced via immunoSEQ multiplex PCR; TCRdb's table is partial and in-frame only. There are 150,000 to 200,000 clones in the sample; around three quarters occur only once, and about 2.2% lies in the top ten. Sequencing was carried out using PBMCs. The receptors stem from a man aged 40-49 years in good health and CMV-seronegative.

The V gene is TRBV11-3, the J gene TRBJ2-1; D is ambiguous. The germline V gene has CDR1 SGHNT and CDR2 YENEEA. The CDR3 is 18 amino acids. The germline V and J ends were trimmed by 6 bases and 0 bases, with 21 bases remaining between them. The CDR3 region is CASREIFCRGSSYNEQFF. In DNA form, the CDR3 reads TGTGCCAGCAGGGAGATTTTTTGCAGAGGTAGCTCCTACAATGAGCAGTTCTTC.

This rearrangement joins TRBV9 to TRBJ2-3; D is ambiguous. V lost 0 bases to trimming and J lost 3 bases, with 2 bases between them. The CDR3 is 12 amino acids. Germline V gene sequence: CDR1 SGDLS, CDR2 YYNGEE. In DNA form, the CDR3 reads TGTGCCAGCAGCGTAGCGACAGATACGCAGTATTTT. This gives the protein CASSVATDTQYF.

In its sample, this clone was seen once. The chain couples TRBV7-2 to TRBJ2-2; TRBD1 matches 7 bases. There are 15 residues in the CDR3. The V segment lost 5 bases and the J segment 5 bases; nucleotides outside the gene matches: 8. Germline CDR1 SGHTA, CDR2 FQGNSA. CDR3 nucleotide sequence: TGTGCCAGCAGCACTCGACAGGGTGGGACCGGGGAGCTGTTTTTT. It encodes CASSTRQGGTGELFF.

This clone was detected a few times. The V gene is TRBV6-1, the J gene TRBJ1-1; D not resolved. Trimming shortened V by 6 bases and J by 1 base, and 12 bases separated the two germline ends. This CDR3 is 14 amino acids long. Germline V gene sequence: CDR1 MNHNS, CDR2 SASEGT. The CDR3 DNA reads TGTGCCAGCAGGGTTCTTACAGAGAACACTGAAGCTTTCTTT. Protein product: CASRVLTENTEAFF.

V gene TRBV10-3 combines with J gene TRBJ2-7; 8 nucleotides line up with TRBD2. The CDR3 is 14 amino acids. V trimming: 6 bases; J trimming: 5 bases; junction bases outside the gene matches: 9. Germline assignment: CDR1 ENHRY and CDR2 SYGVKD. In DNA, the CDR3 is TGTGCCATCAGCTCTAGCGGGCTGGGCCACGAGCAGTACTTC. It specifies CAISSSGLGHEQYF.

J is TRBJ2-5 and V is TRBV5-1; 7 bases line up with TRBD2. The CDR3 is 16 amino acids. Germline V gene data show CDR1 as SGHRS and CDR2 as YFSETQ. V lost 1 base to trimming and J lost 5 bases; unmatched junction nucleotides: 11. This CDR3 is CASSLQRAGFEETQYF. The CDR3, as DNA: TGCGCCAGCAGCTTGCAGAGAGCGGGATTCGAGGAGACCCAGTACTTC.

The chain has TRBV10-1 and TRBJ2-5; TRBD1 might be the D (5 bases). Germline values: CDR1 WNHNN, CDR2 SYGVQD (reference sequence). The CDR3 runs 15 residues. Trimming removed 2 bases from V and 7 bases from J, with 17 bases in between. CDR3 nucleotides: TGCGCCAGCAGTGAGGATAGTCCTAACCAGGGGACCCAGTACTTC. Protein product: CASSEDSPNQGTQYF.

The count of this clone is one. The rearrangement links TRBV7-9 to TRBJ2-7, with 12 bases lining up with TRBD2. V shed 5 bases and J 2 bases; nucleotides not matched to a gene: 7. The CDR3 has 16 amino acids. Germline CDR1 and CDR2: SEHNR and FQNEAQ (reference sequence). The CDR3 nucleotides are TGTGCCAGCAGCCCGACGCTAGCGGGAGGGCCCTACGAGCAGTACTTC. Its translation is CASSPTLAGGPYEQYF.

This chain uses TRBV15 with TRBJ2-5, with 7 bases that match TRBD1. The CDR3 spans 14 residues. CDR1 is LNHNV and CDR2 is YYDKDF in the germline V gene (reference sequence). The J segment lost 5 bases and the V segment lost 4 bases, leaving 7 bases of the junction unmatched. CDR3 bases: TGTGCCACCAGCATGGGACAGCCCTTGGAGACCCAGTACTTC. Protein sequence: CATSMGQPLETQYF.

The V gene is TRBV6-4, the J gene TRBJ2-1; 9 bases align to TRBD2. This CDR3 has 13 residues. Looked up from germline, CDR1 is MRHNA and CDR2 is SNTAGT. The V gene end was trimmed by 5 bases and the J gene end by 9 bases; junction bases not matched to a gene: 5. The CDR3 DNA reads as TGTGCCAGCAGTCGGCGGGAGGGCACTGAGCAGTTCTTC. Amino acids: CASSRREGTEQFF.

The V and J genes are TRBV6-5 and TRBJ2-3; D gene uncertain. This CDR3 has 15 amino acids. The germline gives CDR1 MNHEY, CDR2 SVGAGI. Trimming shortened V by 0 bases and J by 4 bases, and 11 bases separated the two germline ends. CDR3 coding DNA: TGTGCCAGCAGTTACTCGAGGCCCGACCCAGATACGCAGTATTTT. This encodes CASSYSRPDPDTQYF.

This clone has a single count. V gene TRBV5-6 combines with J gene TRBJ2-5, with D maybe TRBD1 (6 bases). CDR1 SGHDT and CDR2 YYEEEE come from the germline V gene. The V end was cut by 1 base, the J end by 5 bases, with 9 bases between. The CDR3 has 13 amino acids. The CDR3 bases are TGTGCCAGCAGCTTGTGGCAGGGGGAGACCCAGTACTTC. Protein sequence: CASSLWQGETQYF. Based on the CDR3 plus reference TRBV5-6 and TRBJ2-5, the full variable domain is DAGVTQSPTHLIKTRGQQVTLRCSPKSGHDTVSWYQQALGQGPQFIFQYYEEEERQRGNFPDRFSGHQFPNYSSELNVNALLLGDSALYLCASSLWQGETQYFGPGTRLLVL.

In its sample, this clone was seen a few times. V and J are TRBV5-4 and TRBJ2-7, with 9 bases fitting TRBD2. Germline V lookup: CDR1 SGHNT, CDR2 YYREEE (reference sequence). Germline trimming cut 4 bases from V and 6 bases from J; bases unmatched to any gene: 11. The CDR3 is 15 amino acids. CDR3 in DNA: TGTGCCAGCAGCGGGAGCGGGAGGAGGCGGCCCGAGCAGTACTTC. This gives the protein CASSGSGRRRPEQYF.

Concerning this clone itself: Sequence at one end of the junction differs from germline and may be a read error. DNA of the CDR3: TGTGCCACAGGGGAACTAGCGGGAGCCAAAAACAGTCAGTACTTC. It specifies CATGELAGAKNSQYF. The V gene is TRBV6-5, the J gene TRBJ2-4; 11 bases are shared with TRBD2. This CDR3 is built from 15 residues. Looked up from germline, CDR1 is MNHEY and CDR2 is SVGAGI.

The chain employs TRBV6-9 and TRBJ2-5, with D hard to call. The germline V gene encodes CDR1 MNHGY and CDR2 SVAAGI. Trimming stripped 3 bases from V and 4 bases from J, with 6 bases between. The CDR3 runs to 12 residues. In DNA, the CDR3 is TGTGCCAGCAGTTACTTCCGAGAGACCCAGTACTTC. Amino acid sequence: CASSYFRETQYF.

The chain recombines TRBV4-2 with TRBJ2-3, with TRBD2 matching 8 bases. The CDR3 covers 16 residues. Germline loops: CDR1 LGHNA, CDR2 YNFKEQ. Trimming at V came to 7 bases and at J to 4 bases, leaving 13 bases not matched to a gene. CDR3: CASTRVSGGGSDTQYF. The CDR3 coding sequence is TGTGCCAGCACTCGAGTATCGGGAGGGGGTTCAGATACGCAGTATTTT.

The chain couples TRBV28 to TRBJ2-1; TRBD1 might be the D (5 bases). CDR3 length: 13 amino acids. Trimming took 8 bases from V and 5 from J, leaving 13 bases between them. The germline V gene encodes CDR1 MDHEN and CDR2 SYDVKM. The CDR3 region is CASAGPRDNEQFF. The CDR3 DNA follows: TGTGCCAGCGCCGGTCCCAGGGACAATGAGCAGTTCTTC.

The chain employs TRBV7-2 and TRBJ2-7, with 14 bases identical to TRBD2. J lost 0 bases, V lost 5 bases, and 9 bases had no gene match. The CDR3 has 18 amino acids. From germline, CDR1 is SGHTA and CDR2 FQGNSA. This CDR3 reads CASSPTTSGRASSYEQYF. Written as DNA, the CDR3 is TGTGCCAGCAGCCCCACGACTAGCGGGAGGGCAAGCTCCTACGAGCAGTACTTC.

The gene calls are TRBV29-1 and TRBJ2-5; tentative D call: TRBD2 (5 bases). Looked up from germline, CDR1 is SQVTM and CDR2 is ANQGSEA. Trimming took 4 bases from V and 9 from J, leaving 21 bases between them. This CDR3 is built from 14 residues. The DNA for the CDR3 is TGCAGCGTTGGATTTCGTAGGAGGACCGAGGCCCAGTACTTC. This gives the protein CSVGFRRRTEAQYF.

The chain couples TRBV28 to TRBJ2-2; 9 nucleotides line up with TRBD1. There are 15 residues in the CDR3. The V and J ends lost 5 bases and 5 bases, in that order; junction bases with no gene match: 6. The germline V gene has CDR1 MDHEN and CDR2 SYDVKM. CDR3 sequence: CASSVQGASTGELFF. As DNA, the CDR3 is TGTGCCAGCAGTGTACAGGGGGCTTCTACCGGGGAGCTGTTTTTT.

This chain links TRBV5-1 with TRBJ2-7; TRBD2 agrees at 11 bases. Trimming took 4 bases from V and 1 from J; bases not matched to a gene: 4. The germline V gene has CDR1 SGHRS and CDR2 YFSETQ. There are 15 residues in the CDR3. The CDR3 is CASSPRLAGSYEQYF. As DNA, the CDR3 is TGCGCCAGCAGCCCGCGACTAGCGGGATCCTACGAGCAGTACTTC. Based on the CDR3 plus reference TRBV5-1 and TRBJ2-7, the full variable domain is KAGVTQTPRYLIKTRGQQVTLSCSPISGHRSVSWYQQTPGQGLQFLFEYFSETQRNKGNFPGRFSGRQFSNSRSEMNVSTLELGDSALYLCASSPRLAGSYEQYFGPGTRLTVT.

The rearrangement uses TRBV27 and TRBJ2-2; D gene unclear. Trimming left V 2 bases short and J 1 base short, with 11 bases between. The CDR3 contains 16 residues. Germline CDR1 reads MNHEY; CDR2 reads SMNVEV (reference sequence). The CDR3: CASSLVGQVNTGELFF. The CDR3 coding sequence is TGTGCCAGCAGTTTAGTTGGGCAAGTGAACACCGGGGAGCTGTTTTTT.

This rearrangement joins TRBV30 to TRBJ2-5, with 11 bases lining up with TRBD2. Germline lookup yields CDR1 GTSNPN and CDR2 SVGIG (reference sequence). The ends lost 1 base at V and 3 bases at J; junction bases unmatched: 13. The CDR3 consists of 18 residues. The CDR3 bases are TGTGCCTGGAGTGACCCCTGGGGAACTAGCGGGAGAGAAGAGACCCAGTACTTC. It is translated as CAWSDPWGTSGREETQYF.

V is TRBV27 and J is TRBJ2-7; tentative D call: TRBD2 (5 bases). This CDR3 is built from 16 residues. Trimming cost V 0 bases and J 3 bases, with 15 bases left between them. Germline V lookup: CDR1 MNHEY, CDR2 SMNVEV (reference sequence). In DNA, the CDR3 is TGTGCCAGCAGTTTATCGATAACCAGAGAGGGCTACGAGCAGTACTTC. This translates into CASSLSITREGYEQYF.

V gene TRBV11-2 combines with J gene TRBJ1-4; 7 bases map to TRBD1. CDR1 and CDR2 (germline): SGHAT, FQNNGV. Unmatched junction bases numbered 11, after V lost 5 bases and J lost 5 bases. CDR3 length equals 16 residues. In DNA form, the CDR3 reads TGTGCCAGCAGCCGAACGGGGGACAGTCGAAATGAAAAACTGTTTTTT. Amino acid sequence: CASSRTGDSRNEKLFF.

The CDR3 protein is CATSRLSPPSSYEQYF. In DNA, the CDR3 is TGTGCCACCTCTAGGCTTAGCCCACCCAGCTCCTACGAGCAGTACTTC. The rearrangement links TRBV15 to TRBJ2-7; D not resolved. Germline CDR1 reads LNHNV; CDR2 reads YYDKDF (reference sequence). V lost 8 bases and J 0 bases, leaving 20 bases between the germline ends. CDR3 length: 16 residues. The entire variable domain, with the rest obtained from reference TRBV15 and TRBJ2-7, is as follows: DAMVIQNPRYQVTQFGKPVTLSCSQTLNHNVMYWYQQKSSQAPKLLFHYYDKDFNNEADTPDNFQSRRPNTSFCFLDIRSPGLGDTAMYLCATSRLSPPSSYEQYFGPGTRLTVT.

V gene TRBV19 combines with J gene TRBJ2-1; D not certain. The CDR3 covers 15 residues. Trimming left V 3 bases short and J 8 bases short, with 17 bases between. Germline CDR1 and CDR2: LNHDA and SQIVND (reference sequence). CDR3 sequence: CASSMADALRHEQFF. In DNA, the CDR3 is TGTGCCAGTAGTATGGCCGACGCACTACGGCATGAGCAGTTCTTC. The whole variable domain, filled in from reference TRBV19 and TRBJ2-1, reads DGGITQSPKYLFRKEGQNVTLSCEQNLNHDAMYWYRQDPGQGLRLIYYSQIVNDFQKGDIAEGYSVSREKKESFPLTVTSAQKNPTAFYLCASSMADALRHEQFFGPGTRLTVL.

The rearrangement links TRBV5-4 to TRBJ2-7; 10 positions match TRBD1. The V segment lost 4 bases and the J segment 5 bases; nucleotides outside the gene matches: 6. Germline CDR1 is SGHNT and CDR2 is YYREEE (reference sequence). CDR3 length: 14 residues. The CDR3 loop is CASSGGQGRHEQYF. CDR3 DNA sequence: TGTGCCAGCAGCGGGGGACAGGGGCGGCACGAGCAGTACTTC.

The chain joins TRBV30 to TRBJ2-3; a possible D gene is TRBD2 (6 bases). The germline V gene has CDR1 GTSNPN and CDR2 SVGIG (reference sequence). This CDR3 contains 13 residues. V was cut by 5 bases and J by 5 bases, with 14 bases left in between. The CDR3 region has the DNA TGTGCCTGGGCCCGGCGGGAAAAAGATACGCAGTATTTT. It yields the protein CAWARREKDTQYF. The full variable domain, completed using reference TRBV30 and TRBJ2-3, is SQTIHQWPATLVQPVGSPLSLECTVEGTSNPNLYWYRQAAGRGLQLLFYSVGIGQISSEVPQNLSASRPQDRQFILSSKKLLLSDSGFYLCAWARREKDTQYFGPGTRLTVL.